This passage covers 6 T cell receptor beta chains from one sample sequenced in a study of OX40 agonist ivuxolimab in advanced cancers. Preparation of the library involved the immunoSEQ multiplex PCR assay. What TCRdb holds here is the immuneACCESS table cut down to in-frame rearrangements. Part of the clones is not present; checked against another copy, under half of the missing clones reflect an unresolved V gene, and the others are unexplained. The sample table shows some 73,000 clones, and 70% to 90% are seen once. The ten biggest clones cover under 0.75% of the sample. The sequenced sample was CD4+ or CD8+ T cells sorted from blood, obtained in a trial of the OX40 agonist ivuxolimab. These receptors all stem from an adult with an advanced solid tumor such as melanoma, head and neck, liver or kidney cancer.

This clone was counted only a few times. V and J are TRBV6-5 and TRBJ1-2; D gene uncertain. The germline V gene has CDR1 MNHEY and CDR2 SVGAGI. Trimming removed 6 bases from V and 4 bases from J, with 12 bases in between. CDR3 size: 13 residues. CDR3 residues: CASRPEFTYGYTF. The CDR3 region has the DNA TGTGCCAGCAGACCAGAGTTTACCTATGGCTACACCTTC.

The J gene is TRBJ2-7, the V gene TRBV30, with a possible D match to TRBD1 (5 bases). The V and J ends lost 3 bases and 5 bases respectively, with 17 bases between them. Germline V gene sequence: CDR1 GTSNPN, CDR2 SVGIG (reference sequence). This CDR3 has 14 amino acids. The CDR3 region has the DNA TGTGCCTGGAGCCGTGGACAAGGGTCCAACGAGCAGTACTTC. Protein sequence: CAWSRGQGSNEQYF.

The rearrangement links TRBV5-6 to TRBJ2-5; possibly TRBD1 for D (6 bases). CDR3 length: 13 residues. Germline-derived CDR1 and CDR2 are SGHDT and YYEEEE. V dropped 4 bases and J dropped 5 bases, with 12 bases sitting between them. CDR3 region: CASSPGQRETQYF. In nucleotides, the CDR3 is TGTGCCAGCAGCCCAGGACAGAGGGAGACCCAGTACTTC.

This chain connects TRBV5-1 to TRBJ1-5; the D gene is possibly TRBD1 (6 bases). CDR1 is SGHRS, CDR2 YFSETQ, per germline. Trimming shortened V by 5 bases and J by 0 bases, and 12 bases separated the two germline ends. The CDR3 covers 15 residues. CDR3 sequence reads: CASRPDSYSNQPQHF. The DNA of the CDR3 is TGCGCCAGCAGACCGGACAGTTATAGCAATCAGCCCCAGCATTTT.

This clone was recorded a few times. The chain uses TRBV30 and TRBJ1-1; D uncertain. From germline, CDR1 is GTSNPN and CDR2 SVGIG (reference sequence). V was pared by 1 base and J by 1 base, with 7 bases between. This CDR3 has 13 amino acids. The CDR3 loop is CAWSGGGNTEAFF. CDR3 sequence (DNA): TGTGCCTGGAGTGGAGGAGGGAACACTGAAGCTTTCTTT.

The CDR3 spells CASSLYSRNSYEQYF. DNA for the CDR3: TGTGCCAGCAGTTTATATAGTCGAAACTCCTACGAGCAGTACTTC. This chain uses TRBV27 with TRBJ2-7; no definite D call. This CDR3 has 15 residues. V shed 1 base and J shed 0 bases, with 10 bases lying between them. Germline loops: CDR1 MNHEY, CDR2 SMNVEV (reference sequence).